These 20 T cell receptor beta chains originate from one sample sequenced in a study of vaccination and CD4 T cells after COVID-19 (dated by TCRdb to between 2021 and 2022). Their specific antigens are unknown. The library was built by means of PCR. Instrument used: Illumina iSeq 100. DNA from cultured CD4+ T cells underwent TCR sequencing with the Oncomine TCR Beta short-read assay at the Johns Hopkins FTIC core. TCRdb trimmed the raw reads at Q25, called clones with MiXCR and kept productive beta chains. CDR3 protein duplicates are merged, each entry listing the most common genes and DNA. In all, the sample holds just under 20,000 distinct CDR3 sequences, and about 38% of those were seen once. The ten largest clones capture 27% of the sample. The treatment or condition label of this sample denotes: approximately nine-day PBMC culture with coronavirus spike peptide pools or control peptides (ViraFEST assay).

The sequencing here drew on CD4+ T cells from blood, cultured in vitro, taken before SARS-CoV-2 vaccination. The receptors stem from a human donor who received a COVID-19 vaccine.

The rearrangement links TRBV10-3 to TRBJ2-7, with D possibly being TRBD1 or TRBD2 (5 bases each). The CDR3 sequence is 16 residues long. Per germline, CDR1 ENHRY and CDR2 SYGVKD. The V end lost 0 bases, the J end lost 2 bases, and 14 bases lay between the germline ends. The CDR3 loop reads CAISESLVREPYEQYF. The CDR3 nucleotides read TGTGCCATCAGTGAGTCTTTGGTCAGGGAGCCCTACGAGCAGTACTTC.

The chain uses TRBV28 and TRBJ2-6; tentatively, D is TRBD2 (5 bases). This CDR3 spans 16 amino acids. The germline V gene has CDR1 MDHEN and CDR2 SYDVKM. V lost 5 bases, J lost 2 bases, and 13 bases lay in between. The CDR3 DNA is TGTGCCAGCAGTGAGAGGGCTAAGGCTGGGGCCAACGTCCTGACTTTC. Its protein is CASSERAKAGANVLTF.

The chain uses TRBV27 and TRBJ1-5; D is possibly TRBD1 (6 bases). This CDR3 contains 16 residues. The ends were cut back, 4 bases at V and 2 bases at J, with 15 bases in the middle. Per germline, CDR1 MNHEY and CDR2 SMNVEV (reference sequence). The CDR3 reads CASSSLQGYGNQPQHF. CDR3 coding DNA: TGTGCCAGCAGTTCCTTACAGGGCTATGGCAATCAGCCCCAGCATTTT.

The genes are TRBV6-1 and TRBJ1-2, with no clear D. Germline V CDR1 and CDR2: MNHNS, SASEGT. This CDR3 contains 12 residues. V lost 5 bases to trimming and J lost 4 bases, with 8 bases between them. CDR3 in amino acids: CASSRAVYGYTF. The CDR3 nucleotides are TGTGCCAGCAGTAGAGCTGTCTATGGCTACACCTTC.

This sequence joins TRBV7-8 and TRBJ2-1, with no clear D. The germline V gene encodes CDR1 SGHVS and CDR2 FQNEAQ. V dropped 4 bases and J dropped 7 bases, with 14 bases sitting between them. The CDR3 sequence is 14 residues long. Here the CDR3 reads CASSSWVLENEQFF. The CDR3 DNA sequence: TGTGCCAGCAGCTCTTGGGTTTTGGAGAATGAGCAGTTCTTC. Full variable domain (outside the CDR3, taken from reference TRBV7-8 and TRBJ2-1): GAGVSQSPRYKVAKRGQDVALRCDPISGHVSLFWYQQALGQGPEFLTYFQNEAQLDKSGLPSDRFFAERPEGSVSTLKIQRTQQEDSAVYLCASSSWVLENEQFFGPGTRLTVL.

The rearrangement links TRBV7-2 to TRBJ1-6, with a tentative D call TRBD1 (6 bases). V shed 5 bases and J shed 1 base, with 30 bases lying between them. Germline-derived CDR1 and CDR2 are SGHTA and FQGNSA. This CDR3 is 22 amino acids long. CDR3 nucleotides: TGTGCCAGCAGCCGGGGGGGTCGGACAGCCTATTCCTTGACGTCCTATAATTCACCCCTCCACTTT. It specifies CASSRGGRTAYSLTSYNSPLHF.

This clonotype was observed once. This chain links TRBV6-1 with TRBJ1-1; D is uncertain. Trimming pared 3 bases from V and 0 bases from J, leaving 8 bases between. The CDR3 spans 14 residues. Germline V lookup: CDR1 MNHNS, CDR2 SASEGT. CDR3 coding DNA: TGTGCCAGCAGTGACCCGGGGATGAACACTGAAGCTTTCTTT. Protein: CASSDPGMNTEAFF.

V gene TRBV5-4 combines with J gene TRBJ1-3, with D hard to call. The CDR3 totals 15 residues. Between the trimmed V and J ends, which lost 0 bases and 2 bases, there was a span of 9 bases. Germline CDR1 is SGHNT and CDR2 is YYREEE (reference sequence). CDR3 in DNA: TGTGCCAGCAGCTTGGGAGCAGGCCCTGGAAACACCATATATTTT. This sequence encodes CASSLGAGPGNTIYF.

This sequence joins TRBV2 and TRBJ1-2, with 8 bases matching TRBD1. V trimming: 8 bases; J trimming: 1 base; junction bases outside the gene matches: 9. The germline CDR1 and CDR2 sequences are SNHLY and FYNNEI. There are 15 residues in the CDR3. The CDR3 DNA sequence: TGTGCCAGCTCAAAAAGGACAGGGTTTAACTATGGCTACACCTTC. This sequence encodes CASSKRTGFNYGYTF.

The chain couples TRBV14 to TRBJ2-3; D unclear. The V gene's germline CDR1 is SGHDN and CDR2 FVKESK. This CDR3 is 14 amino acids long. Between the trimmed V and J ends, which lost 1 base and 0 bases, there was a span of 5 bases. The DNA for the CDR3 is TGTGCCAGCAGCCAAGCGTTTAGCACAGATACGCAGTATTTT. Its translation: CASSQAFSTDTQYF.

This chain links TRBV19 with TRBJ2-7; 12 nucleotides align to TRBD2. The ends lost 7 bases at V and 2 bases at J; junction bases unmatched: 3. The CDR3 is 14 residues long. CDR1 LNHDA and CDR2 SQIVND come from the germline V gene (reference sequence). The CDR3 DNA reads TGTGCCAGTACCCGGACTAGCGGGGCCTACGAGCAGTACTTC. Amino acid sequence: CASTRTSGAYEQYF.

V and J are TRBV7-2 and TRBJ1-1; D remains ambiguous. V was pared by 6 bases and J by 0 bases, with 17 bases between. The CDR3 is 16 residues long. The V gene's germline CDR1 is SGHTA and CDR2 FQGNSA. This chain's CDR3 is CASRSRGGAMNTEAFF. In DNA form, the CDR3 reads TGTGCCAGCAGATCTCGGGGAGGAGCCATGAACACTGAAGCTTTCTTT.

The gene calls are TRBV7-3 and TRBJ2-5; D remains unclear. V lost 2 bases and J 0 bases, leaving 4 bases between the germline ends. This CDR3 has 13 amino acids. The germline CDR1 and CDR2 sequences are SGHTA and FQGTGA. The CDR3 DNA follows: TGTGCCAGCAGCTTACAGTACCAAGAGACCCAGTACTTC. Translated: CASSLQYQETQYF.

The chain couples TRBV4-2 to TRBJ2-3; 9 nucleotides match TRBD2. Germline lookup yields CDR1 LGHNA and CDR2 YNFKEQ. V was pared by 4 bases and J by 4 bases, with 6 bases of the junction left unmatched. The CDR3 is made up of 15 amino acids. CDR3 coding DNA: TGTGCCAGCAGCCTTTCTAGCGGGGAGGCAGATACGCAGTATTTT. This translates into CASSLSSGEADTQYF.

This clonotype was recorded a few times. This chain links TRBV19 with TRBJ2-2; 9 bases fit TRBD1. J lost 4 bases, V lost 5 bases, and 8 bases had no gene match. The V gene's germline CDR1 is LNHDA and CDR2 SQIVND (reference sequence). This CDR3 region has 16 residues. CDR3 coding DNA: TGTGCCAGTAGTCCGGACAGGGGAAGCAGCACCGGGGAGCTGTTTTTT. Amino acid sequence: CASSPDRGSSTGELFF. The variable domain in full, with the rest retrieved from reference TRBV19 and TRBJ2-2, is DGGITQSPKYLFRKEGQNVTLSCEQNLNHDAMYWYRQDPGQGLRLIYYSQIVNDFQKGDIAEGYSVSREKKESFPLTVTSAQKNPTAFYLCASSPDRGSSTGELFFGEGSRLTVL.

This chain links TRBV10-1 with TRBJ2-2; no clear D gene. Germline CDR1 WNHNN, CDR2 SYGVQD (reference sequence). CDR3 length: 13 residues. V was cut by 4 bases and J by 6 bases, with 9 bases left in between. Here the CDR3 reads CASSGPGPGELFF. CDR3 DNA sequence: TGCGCCAGCAGTGGCCCCGGCCCCGGGGAGCTGTTTTTT.

The chain recombines TRBV19 with TRBJ1-6, with D possibly matching TRBD1 (6 bases). CDR1 and CDR2 (germline): LNHDA, SQIVND (reference sequence). Trimming removed 5 bases from V and 0 bases from J, with 23 bases in between. The CDR3 consists of 20 residues. CDR3 coding DNA: TGTGCCAGTAGTCAGAGGGCAGGGGCTTTGGGAAACTCCTATAATTCACCCCTCCACTTT. Its protein product is CASSQRAGALGNSYNSPLHF.

This clonotype has just a few counts. The rearrangement uses TRBV20-1 and TRBJ2-5; 9 positions match TRBD2. The V gene's germline CDR1 is DFQATT and CDR2 SNEGSKA (reference sequence). The CDR3 loop spans 15 amino acids. V trimming: 2 bases; J trimming: 5 bases; junction bases outside the gene matches: 9. The DNA of the CDR3 is TGCAGTGCTAGATTAGGGCGGGGGGGATTGGAGACCCAGTACTTC. This translates into CSARLGRGGLETQYF.

The V call is TRBV7-9, the J call TRBJ2-7; 7 bases are a match to TRBD1. The CDR3 has 13 residues. The germline gives CDR1 SEHNR, CDR2 FQNEAQ (reference sequence). The trim removed 1 base at V and 6 bases at J, leaving 3 bases unmatched. Here the CDR3 reads CASSLVGQIEQYF. In DNA, the CDR3 is TGTGCCAGCAGCTTAGTGGGACAGATCGAGCAGTACTTC.

The rearrangement uses TRBV6-1 and TRBJ1-4; possibly TRBD1 for D (5 bases). The CDR3 loop spans 12 amino acids. Germline V gene lookup returns CDR1 MNHNS and CDR2 SASEGT. The ends were cut back, 1 base at V and 13 bases at J, with 10 bases in the middle. This CDR3 reads CASSEVRVGLFF. The DNA of the CDR3 is TGTGCCAGCAGTGAAGTCAGGGTAGGACTGTTTTTT.